Listed below are T cell receptor beta chains from one sample, sequenced in a study of early T cells in non-severe SARS-CoV-2 infection. TCRdb fed the 5' RACE reads into MiXCR, producing one record per CDR3 protein. The sample contains around 33,000 distinct CDR3 sequences, about 6.5% of which appear only once. Sequenced input: whole blood. These receptors were collected from an adult who was a healthcare worker with PCR-confirmed SARS-CoV-2 infection or an uninfected control (not recorded which). Both conserved end residues are part of each CDR3. D genes are given only for firm matches.

j_gene,d_gene,v_gene,CDR3aa
TRBJ1-2,TRBD1,TRBV19,CASRDARGTAYGYTF
TRBJ1-2,.,TRBV18,CASSPATEYGYTF
TRBJ2-7,TRBD1,TRBV12-3/TRBV12-4,CASSFGTGTYEQYF
TRBJ1-3,TRBD1,TRBV29-1,CSVAYRGLSGNTIYF
TRBJ1-1,.,TRBV6-1,CASSERGNTEAFF
TRBJ1-6,.,TRBV7-8,CASSFPPATKPSPLHF
TRBJ2-5,TRBD2,TRBV4-1,CASSQGGGLAWETQYF
TRBJ1-3,TRBD1,TRBV7-2,CASSPDRGGNTIYF
TRBJ1-5,TRBD1,TRBV7-2,CASSQGGSGNQPQHF
TRBJ1-4,.,TRBV28,CASLQDANEKLFF
TRBJ2-7,TRBD1,TRBV10-2,CASSMQGVLYEQYF
TRBJ1-5,.,TRBV12-3/TRBV12-4,CASSFNSNQPQHF
TRBJ1-1,.,TRBV29-1,CSVSTVNTEAFF
TRBJ2-1,TRBD2,TRBV5-1,CASSTLGTSYNEQFF
TRBJ1-3,TRBD1,TRBV20-1,CSARDQGAPGNTIYF
TRBJ2-3,TRBD2,TRBV28,CASSLGLAASTDTQYF
TRBJ2-5,TRBD2,TRBV2,CASSKTASGTQETQYF
TRBJ1-4,.,TRBV28,CASSLPGADEKLFF
TRBJ2-6,.,TRBV12-3/TRBV12-4,CASSLLTTTSGTNVLTF
TRBJ2-7,TRBD1,TRBV30,CAWSPRDSYYEQYF
TRBJ2-1,.,TRBV28,CASSSRVPRNEQFF
TRBJ2-1,.,TRBV7-2,CASSLIGRNEQFF
TRBJ1-2,.,TRBV7-2,CASSLAWQAQDGYTF
TRBJ2-3,.,TRBV11-2,CASSLSSGKADTQYF
TRBJ2-5,TRBD2,TRBV29-1,CSATSGGMKTQYF
TRBJ2-3,TRBD2,TRBV7-2,CASSSSGGASDTQYF
TRBJ2-3,.,TRBV5-1,CASSYRDTTDTQYF
TRBJ2-7,.,TRBV27,CASSLYGKGYEQYF
TRBJ2-5,TRBD2,TRBV20-1,CSARIGTSGRKETQYF
TRBJ2-7,TRBD2,TRBV7-2,CASSLVWEGYEQYF
TRBJ2-1,.,TRBV12-5,CASGLSTRPAPNEQFF
TRBJ2-1,.,TRBV20-1,CSVLTPGTEQFF
TRBJ2-7,TRBD1,TRBV5-6,CASSLLVDRDRTYEQYF
TRBJ1-3,.,TRBV7-2,CASSLLGNTIYF
TRBJ2-2,TRBD1,TRBV27,CASSLLDRGRANTGELFF
TRBJ2-3,.,TRBV20-1,CSGPSDNTDTQYF
TRBJ1-2,.,TRBV28,CAAARQINYGYTF
TRBJ2-3,TRBD2,TRBV7-9,CASSPTRASGGTDTQYF
TRBJ1-5,.,TRBV20-1,CSARENRGRHQPQHF
TRBJ1-1,.,TRBV19,CASTATGRNTEAFF
TRBJ1-5,.,TRBV12-3/TRBV12-4,CASSVTDGNQPQHF
TRBJ1-6,TRBD1,TRBV5-6,CASSYPDRDNSPLHF
TRBJ2-2,.,TRBV7-9,CASSFSFREVKTGELFF
TRBJ1-1,TRBD1,TRBV6-5,CASSSPGTGGIAFF
TRBJ1-1,.,TRBV20-1,CSARAFGGVNTEAFF
TRBJ2-2,.,TRBV19,CASSIAGRDGGELFF
TRBJ1-6,.,TRBV28,CASNSVYSYNSPLHF
TRBJ2-5,.,TRBV4-2,CASSRNQQETQYF
TRBJ1-4,.,TRBV4-3,CASSQDPGSGGEKLFF
TRBJ2-7,TRBD1,TRBV18,CASSDRDSTYQQYF
TRBJ1-1,.,TRBV11-2,CASSLHLRQISGAFF
TRBJ2-1,.,TRBV12-3/TRBV12-4,CASSLASSTNEQFF
TRBJ1-3,TRBD1,TRBV2,CASSSQGTGLGNTIYF
TRBJ2-1,.,TRBV7-9,CASIRTLGDLPNEQFF
TRBJ2-3,TRBD1,TRBV11-2,CASSLVAFGTGNTDTQYF
TRBJ1-1,.,TRBV2,CASRDSRTEAFF
TRBJ2-1,TRBD2,TRBV13,CASSGLARTYNEQFF